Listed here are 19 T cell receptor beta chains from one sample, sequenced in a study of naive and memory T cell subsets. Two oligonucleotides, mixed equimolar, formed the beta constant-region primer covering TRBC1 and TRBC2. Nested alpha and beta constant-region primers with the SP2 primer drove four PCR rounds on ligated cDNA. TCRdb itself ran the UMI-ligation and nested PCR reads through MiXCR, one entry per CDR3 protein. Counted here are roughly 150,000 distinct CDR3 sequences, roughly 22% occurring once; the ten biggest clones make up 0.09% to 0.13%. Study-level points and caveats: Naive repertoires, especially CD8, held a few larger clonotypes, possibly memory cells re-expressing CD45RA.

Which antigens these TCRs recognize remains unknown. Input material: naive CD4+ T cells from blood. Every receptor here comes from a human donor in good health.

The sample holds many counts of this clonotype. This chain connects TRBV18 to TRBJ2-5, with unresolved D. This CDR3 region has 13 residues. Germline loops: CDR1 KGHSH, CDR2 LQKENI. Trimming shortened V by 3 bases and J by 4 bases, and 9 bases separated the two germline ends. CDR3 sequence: CASSPQLGETQYF. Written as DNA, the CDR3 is TGTGCCAGCTCACCCCAACTCGGAGAGACCCAGTACTTC. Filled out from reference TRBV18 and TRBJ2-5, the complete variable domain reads NAGVMQNPRHLVRRRGQEARLRCSPMKGHSHVYWYRQLPEEGLKFMVYLQKENIIDESGMPKERFSAEFPKEGPSILRIQQVVRGDSAAYFCASSPQLGETQYFGPGTRLLVL.

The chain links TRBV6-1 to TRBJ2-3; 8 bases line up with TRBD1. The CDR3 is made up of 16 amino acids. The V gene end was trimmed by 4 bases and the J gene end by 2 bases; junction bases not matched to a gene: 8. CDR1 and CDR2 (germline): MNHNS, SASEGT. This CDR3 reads CASSARTGRNTDTQYF. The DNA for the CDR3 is TGTGCCAGCAGTGCTAGGACAGGGAGAAACACAGATACGCAGTATTTT.

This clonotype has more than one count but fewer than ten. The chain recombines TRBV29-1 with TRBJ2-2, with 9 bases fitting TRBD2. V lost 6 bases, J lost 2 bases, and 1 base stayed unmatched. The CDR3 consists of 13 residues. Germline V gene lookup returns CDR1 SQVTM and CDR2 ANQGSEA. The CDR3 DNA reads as TGCAGCGTGGGGACTAGCAACACCGGGGAGCTGTTTTTT. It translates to CSVGTSNTGELFF.

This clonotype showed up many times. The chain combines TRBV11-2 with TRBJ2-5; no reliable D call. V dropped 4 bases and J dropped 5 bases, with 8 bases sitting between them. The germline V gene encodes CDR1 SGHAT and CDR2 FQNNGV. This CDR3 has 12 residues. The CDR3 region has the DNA TGTGCCAGCAGCTATCAGGTGGAGACCCAGTACTTC. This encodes CASSYQVETQYF.

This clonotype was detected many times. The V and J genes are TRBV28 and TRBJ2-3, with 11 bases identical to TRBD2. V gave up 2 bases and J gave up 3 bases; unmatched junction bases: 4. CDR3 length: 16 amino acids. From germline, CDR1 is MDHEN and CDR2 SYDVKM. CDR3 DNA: TGTGCCAGCAGTTTACCGGGACTAGCGGTTACAGATACGCAGTATTTT. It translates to CASSLPGLAVTDTQYF.

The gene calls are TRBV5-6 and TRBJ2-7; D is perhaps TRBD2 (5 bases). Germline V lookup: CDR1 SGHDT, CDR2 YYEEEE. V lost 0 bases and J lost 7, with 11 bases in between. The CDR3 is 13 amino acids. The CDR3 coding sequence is TGTGCCAGCAGCTTGGTAGGCCCGGGGGAGCAGTACTTC. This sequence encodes CASSLVGPGEQYF.

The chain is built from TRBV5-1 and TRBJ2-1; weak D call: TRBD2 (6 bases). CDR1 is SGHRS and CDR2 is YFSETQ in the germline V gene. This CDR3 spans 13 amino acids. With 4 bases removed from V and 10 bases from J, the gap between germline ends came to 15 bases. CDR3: CASSPDLGGEQFF. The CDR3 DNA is TGCGCCAGCAGCCCGGACTTAGGAGGGGAGCAGTTCTTC.

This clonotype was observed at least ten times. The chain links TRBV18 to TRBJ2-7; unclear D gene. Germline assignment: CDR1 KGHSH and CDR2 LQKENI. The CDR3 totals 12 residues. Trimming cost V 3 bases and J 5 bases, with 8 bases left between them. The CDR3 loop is CASSPGWDEQYF. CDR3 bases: TGTGCCAGCTCACCTGGCTGGGACGAGCAGTACTTC.

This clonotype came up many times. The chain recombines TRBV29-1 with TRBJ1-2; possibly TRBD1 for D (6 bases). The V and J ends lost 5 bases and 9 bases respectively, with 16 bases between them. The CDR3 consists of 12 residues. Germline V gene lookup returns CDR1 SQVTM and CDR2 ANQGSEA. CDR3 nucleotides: TGCAGCGTTCTACAGGGAGGTGAGAGCTACACCTTC. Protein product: CSVLQGGESYTF. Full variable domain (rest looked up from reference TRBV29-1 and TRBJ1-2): SAVISQKPSRDICQRGTSLTIQCQVDSQVTMMFWYRQQPGQSLTLIATANQGSEATYESGFVIDKFPISRPNLTFSTLTVSNMSPEDSSIYLCSVLQGGESYTFGSGTRLTVV.

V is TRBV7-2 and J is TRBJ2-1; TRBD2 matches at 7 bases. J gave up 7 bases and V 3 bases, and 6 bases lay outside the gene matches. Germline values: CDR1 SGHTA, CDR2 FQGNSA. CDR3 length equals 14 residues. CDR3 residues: CASSLPLAANEQFF. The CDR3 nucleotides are TGTGCCAGCAGCTTGCCCCTAGCGGCTAATGAGCAGTTCTTC.

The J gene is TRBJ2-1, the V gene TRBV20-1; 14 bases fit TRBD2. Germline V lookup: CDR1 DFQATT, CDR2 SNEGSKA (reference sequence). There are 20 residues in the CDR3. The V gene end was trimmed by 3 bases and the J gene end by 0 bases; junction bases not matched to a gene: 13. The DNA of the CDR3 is TGCAGTGCTAGTGGACCTGGGACTAGCGGGAGAATAAGCTCCTACAATGAGCAGTTCTTC. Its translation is CSASGPGTSGRISSYNEQFF.

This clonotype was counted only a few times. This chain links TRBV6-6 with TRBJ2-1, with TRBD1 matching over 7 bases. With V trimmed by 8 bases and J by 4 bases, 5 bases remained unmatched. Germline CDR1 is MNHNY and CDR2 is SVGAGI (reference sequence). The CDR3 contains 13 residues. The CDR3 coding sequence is TGTGCCAGCGCGTGGGACAGATACAATGAGCAGTTCTTC. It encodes CASAWDRYNEQFF.

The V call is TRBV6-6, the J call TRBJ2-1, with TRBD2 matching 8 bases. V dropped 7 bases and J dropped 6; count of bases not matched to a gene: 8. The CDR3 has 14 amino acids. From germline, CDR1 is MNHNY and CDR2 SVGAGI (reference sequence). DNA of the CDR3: TGTGCCAGCAACTCCGGGACTAGGGGCAATGAGCAGTTCTTC. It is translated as CASNSGTRGNEQFF.

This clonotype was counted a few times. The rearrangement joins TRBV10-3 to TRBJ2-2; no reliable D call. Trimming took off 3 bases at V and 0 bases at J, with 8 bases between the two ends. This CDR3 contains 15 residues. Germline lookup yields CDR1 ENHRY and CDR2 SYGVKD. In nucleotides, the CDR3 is TGTGCCATCAGTGAACGAAGTACGAACACCGGGGAGCTGTTTTTT. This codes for CAISERSTNTGELFF.

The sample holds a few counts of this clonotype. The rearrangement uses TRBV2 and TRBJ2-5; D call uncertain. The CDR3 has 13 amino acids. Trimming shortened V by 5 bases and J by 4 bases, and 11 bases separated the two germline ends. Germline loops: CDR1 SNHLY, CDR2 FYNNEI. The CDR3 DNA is TGTGCCAGCAGTCGACAAGGCGGAGAGACCCAGTACTTC. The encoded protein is CASSRQGGETQYF.

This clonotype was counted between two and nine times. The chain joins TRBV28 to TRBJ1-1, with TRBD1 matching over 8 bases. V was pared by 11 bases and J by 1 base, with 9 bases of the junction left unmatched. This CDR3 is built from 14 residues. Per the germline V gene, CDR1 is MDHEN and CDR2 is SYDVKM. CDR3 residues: CAGKTGAPNTEAFF. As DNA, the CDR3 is TGTGCCGGCAAGACAGGGGCCCCGAACACTGAAGCTTTCTTT.

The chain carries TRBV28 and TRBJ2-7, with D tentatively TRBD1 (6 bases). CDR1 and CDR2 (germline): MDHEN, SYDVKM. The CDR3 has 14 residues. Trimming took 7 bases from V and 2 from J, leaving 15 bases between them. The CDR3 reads CASTQTGPPYEQYF. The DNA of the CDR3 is TGTGCCAGCACCCAGACAGGTCCTCCCTACGAGCAGTACTTC.

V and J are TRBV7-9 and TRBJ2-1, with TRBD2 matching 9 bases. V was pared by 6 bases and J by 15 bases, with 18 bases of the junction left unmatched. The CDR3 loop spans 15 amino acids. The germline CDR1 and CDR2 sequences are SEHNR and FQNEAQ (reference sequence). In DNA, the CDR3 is TGTGCCAGCAGACCTGGGGGTAGCGGGAGCCACCTACTGTTCTTC. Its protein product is CASRPGGSGSHLLFF.

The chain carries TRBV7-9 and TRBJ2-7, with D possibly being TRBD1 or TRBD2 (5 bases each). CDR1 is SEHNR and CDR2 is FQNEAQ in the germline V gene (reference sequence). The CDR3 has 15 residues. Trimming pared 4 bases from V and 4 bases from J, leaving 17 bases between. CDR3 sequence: CASSSLIWGIYEQYF. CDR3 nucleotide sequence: TGTGCCAGCAGCTCCCTAATTTGGGGGATATACGAGCAGTACTTC.